Sequencing of this TCR beta chain was carried out in a study of control samples from healthy donors and cancer patients. The junction had 4 bases not matched to a gene; V was cut back by 5 bases and J by 0 bases. The CDR3 sequence is 15 residues long. Germline loops: CDR1 LNHDA, CDR2 SQIVND (reference sequence). The repertoire was sequenced with immunoSEQ multiplex PCR; TCRdb's copy has only in-frame clones and lacks some. The sample lists 120,000 or so clones, roughly 90% occurring once. This sequence joins TRBV19 and TRBJ1-5; the match to TRBD1 covers 7 bases. The sequenced sample consisted of blood. The source of this sequence is a man aged 45 to 65 in good health. CDR3 nucleotides: TGTGCCAGTAGTCTGAACAGGGGTAGCAATCAGCCCCAGCATTTT. As protein: CASSLNRGSNQPQHF.